This TCR beta chain was captured in a study of blood T cell repertoires in COVID-19. Study information: The analysed material was cDNA or gDNA that came from T cells, B-cell-depleted T cells, or PBMCs.

Membership in each cohort depended on participant-reported clinical history. V lost 6 bases and J 10 bases, leaving 13 bases between the germline ends. Per germline, CDR1 SEHNR and CDR2 FQNEAQ (reference sequence). The CDR3 contains 12 residues. The protocol was immunoSEQ multiplex PCR, while the TCRdb copy is restricted to in-frame clones and leaves out a portion. The sample records roughly 210,000 clones, around nine tenths being singletons. V and J are TRBV7-9 and TRBJ2-1; D is possibly TRBD1 (6 bases). The sequenced sample was PBMCs or T cells enriched from blood (not recorded which). This TCR was recovered from a man aged 25 to 45 in a cohort exposed to, infected with or recovered from COVID-19 (not recorded which). CDR3 sequence: CASSQITGEQFF. The CDR3 coding sequence is TGTGCCAGCAGTCAAATCACAGGGGAGCAGTTCTTC.